Detailed here is one TCR beta chain. Its antigen remains unidentified. The data were produced by immunoSEQ multiplex PCR, yet TCRdb's version contains in-frame clones alone and is incomplete. This sample yields 150,000 to 250,000 clones, of which approximately 82% are seen a single time; around 15% belongs to the top ten. The source of the sample is a study of cytomegalovirus exposure and HLA in healthy donors. Findings and limits, study-wide: The classifier reportedly diagnosed cytomegalovirus status with high specificity and sensitivity.

The ends lost 7 bases at V and 2 bases at J; junction bases unmatched: 4. The CDR3 has 12 amino acids. Per germline, CDR1 SQVTM and CDR2 ANQGSEA. The clonotype comes from a woman aged 25 to 39 in good health and CMV-seropositive. Sequences were obtained from PBMCs. The chain combines TRBV29-1 with TRBJ1-2; 7 bases align to TRBD1. CDR3 region: CSGVTGNYGYTF. In DNA form, the CDR3 reads TGCAGCGGGGTGACAGGGAACTATGGCTACACCTTC.